The 24 T cell receptor beta chains presented below share a single source sample, sequenced in a study of blood T cell repertoires in COVID-19. TCRdb's copy holds only in-frame clones and misses some; the assay was immunoSEQ multiplex PCR. The table records 390,000 or so clones, more than 70% of them present only once. Sequenced sample: peripheral blood. The receptors come from a woman in her 30s with COVID-19, enrolled during active disease.

CDR3 loop: CAWGRAQGETQYF. The DNA for the CDR3 is TGTGCCTGGGGAAGGGCGCAGGGAGAGACCCAGTACTTC. The V gene is TRBV30, the J gene TRBJ2-5; the D gene is possibly TRBD1 (5 bases). Germline V CDR1 and CDR2: GTSNPN, SVGIG (reference sequence). There are 13 residues in the CDR3. The V end lost 5 bases, the J end lost 4 bases, and 14 bases lay between the germline ends.

The chain carries TRBV11-2 and TRBJ1-2; no clear D. This CDR3 comprises 14 residues. V was pared by 1 base and J by 4 bases, with 10 bases between. CDR1 and CDR2 (germline): SGHAT, FQNNGV. CDR3 nucleotides: TGTGCCAGCAGCTTAGTGGAGGGTATCTATGGCTACACCTTC. This gives the protein CASSLVEGIYGYTF.

This rearrangement joins TRBV13 to TRBJ2-1, with 12 bases fitting TRBD2. Per germline, CDR1 PRHDT and CDR2 FYEKMQ (reference sequence). The V and J ends lost 3 bases and 7 bases, in that order; junction bases with no gene match: 7. This CDR3 has 16 amino acids. CDR3 loop: CASSFQSSGGVNEQFF. In DNA, the CDR3 is TGTGCCAGCAGCTTTCAATCTAGCGGGGGGGTGAATGAGCAGTTCTTC. Using reference TRBV13 and TRBJ2-1 for the parts outside the CDR3, the full variable domain is AAGVIQSPRHLIKEKRETATLKCYPIPRHDTVYWYQQGPGQDPQFLISFYEKMQSDKGSIPDRFSAQQFSDYHSELNMSSLELGDSALYFCASSFQSSGGVNEQFFGPGTRLTVL.

This clone was observed once. This chain connects TRBV5-1 to TRBJ1-1; TRBD1 aligns across 8 bases. V trimming: 4 bases; J trimming: 0 bases; junction bases outside the gene matches: 5. Per the germline V gene, CDR1 is SGHRS and CDR2 is YFSETQ. The CDR3 spans 15 residues. This chain's CDR3 is CASSPWTGMNTEAFF. As DNA, the CDR3 is TGCGCCAGCAGCCCGTGGACAGGGATGAACACTGAAGCTTTCTTT.

This chain connects TRBV3-1 (or the pseudogene TRBV3-2) to TRBJ2-7; 8 bases line up with TRBD1. Germline V gene lookup returns CDR1 LGHDT and CDR2 YNNKEL (reference sequence). Losses at the gene ends were 1 base for V and 0 bases for J; bases not matched to a gene: 8. CDR3 size: 17 residues. The CDR3 DNA reads TGTGCCAGCAGCCAAGGTTACGGGACAGGATTCTCCTACGAGCAGTACTTC. Protein product: CASSQGYGTGFSYEQYF.

About this clone itself: The sample holds other DNA sequences that translate to the same CDR3. The gene calls are TRBV7-2 and TRBJ1-4; D not certain. V lost 2 bases and J lost 5, with 12 bases in between. This CDR3 is built from 15 residues. Germline CDR1 reads SGHTA; CDR2 reads FQGNSA. The CDR3 DNA sequence: TGTGCCAGCAGCTTACAGGCCAGCCACAATGAAAAACTGTTTTTT. Translating gives CASSLQASHNEKLFF.

The CDR3, as DNA: TGCGCCAGCAGTGAGACCGGGACAGGCGGTGAAGCTTTCTTT. Amino acids: CASSETGTGGEAFF. This rearrangement joins TRBV10-1 to TRBJ1-1, with TRBD1 identical over 8 bases. With 2 bases clipped from V and 7 bases from J, the junction kept 6 bases outside the gene matches. The CDR3 consists of 14 residues. Germline lookup yields CDR1 WNHNN and CDR2 SYGVQD (reference sequence).

A few counts support this clone. Other DNA sequences within the sample encode an identical CDR3. V usage is TRBV2 and J usage is TRBJ1-4; a weak D match, TRBD1 (6 bases). The CDR3 spans 14 residues. Germline assignment: CDR1 SNHLY and CDR2 FYNNEI. V gave up 6 bases and J gave up 4 bases, with 12 bases separating them. CDR3 bases: TGTGCCAGCAGATCGGACAGCCTTAATGAAAAACTGTTTTTT. Protein sequence: CASRSDSLNEKLFF.

The chain couples TRBV12-3 or TRBV12-4 to TRBJ2-3; TRBD1 matches at 9 bases. V lost 5 bases and J lost 13; bases outside the gene matches: 10. The CDR3 length is 13 residues. CDR3 in DNA: TGTGCCAGCAGTCAACCCGGGACAGGGAACAAGTATTTT. Protein product: CASSQPGTGNKYF.

The chain combines TRBV5-1 with TRBJ1-4; 7 bases line up with TRBD1. Germline loops: CDR1 SGHRS, CDR2 YFSETQ. V was pared by 0 bases and J by 8 bases, with 10 bases of the junction left unmatched. The CDR3 has 16 amino acids. The CDR3 DNA follows: TGCGCCAGCAGCTTGGGACAGGGTTCTCTTTGGGAAAAACTGTTTTTT. Translation: CASSLGQGSLWEKLFF.

This clone occurred a few times. The CDR3 DNA follows: TGTGCCAGCTCACCGGATGGGGGGGGCTACACCTTC. Translated, it gives CASSPDGGGYTF. The chain uses TRBV18 and TRBJ1-2, with D perhaps TRBD1 (5 bases). The CDR3 is 12 residues long. The V end lost 3 bases, the J end lost 8 bases, and 10 bases lay between the germline ends. CDR1 and CDR2 (germline): KGHSH, LQKENI.

The J gene is TRBJ1-6, the V gene TRBV4-3; D is unclear. Germline-derived CDR1 and CDR2 are LGHNA and YSLEER. The CDR3 is 16 residues long. The ends were cut back, 0 bases at V and 9 bases at J, with 15 bases in the middle. The CDR3 bases are TGCGCCAGCAGCCAAGACTCCGACACTGCAAGTTCACCCCTCCACTTT. Translating it yields CASSQDSDTASSPLHF.

The chain links TRBV5-6 to TRBJ2-3, with D possibly TRBD1 on 5 matching bases. This CDR3 has 15 residues. Trimming shortened V by 3 bases and J by 4 bases, and 15 bases separated the two germline ends. The germline V gene has CDR1 SGHDT and CDR2 YYEEEE. CDR3 sequence (DNA): TGTGCCAGCAGCTACGCCGCAGGGTACCCAGATACGCAGTATTTT. This translates into CASSYAAGYPDTQYF.

This clone was recorded at least ten times. The J gene is TRBJ2-3, the V gene TRBV19; D gene uncertain. V was clipped by 5 bases and J by 0 bases, with 15 bases between them. Germline CDR1 and CDR2: LNHDA and SQIVND (reference sequence). This CDR3 spans 16 amino acids. This CDR3 is CASSPLLHPSTDTQYF. CDR3 nucleotide sequence: TGTGCCAGTAGTCCATTACTGCACCCAAGCACAGATACGCAGTATTTT.

Remarks on this clone: One junction end does not reproduce the germline sequence, and a read error may be involved. The chain is built from TRBV7-7 and TRBJ2-5; 10 bases match TRBD2. The CDR3 is made up of 13 amino acids. CDR1 and CDR2 from the germline V gene are SSHAT and FNYEAQ (reference sequence). CDR3 protein: CASSSSGGETQYF. The CDR3 DNA follows: TGTGCTAGCAGCTCTAGCGGGGGAGAGACCCAGTACTTC.

This clone has a single count. V gene TRBV6-6 combines with J gene TRBJ2-7; D might be TRBD2 (5 bases). CDR3 length: 15 amino acids. The germline gives CDR1 MNHNY, CDR2 SVGAGI (reference sequence). Between the trimmed V and J ends, which lost 6 bases and 5 bases, there was a span of 20 bases. The CDR3 DNA reads as TGTGCCAGCAGCCTAATGCCCCAATTCGGGGACGAGCAGTACGTC. Amino acids: CASSLMPQFGDEQYV.

The table lists this clone with a count of one. V is TRBV18 and J is TRBJ2-4; 7 nucleotides match TRBD1. CDR1 and CDR2 from the germline V gene are KGHSH and LQKENI. Trimming at V came to 6 bases and at J to 8 bases, leaving 7 bases not matched to a gene. CDR3 length: 13 amino acids. The CDR3 sequence is CASSPGTVDIQYF. The CDR3 DNA follows: TGTGCCAGCTCGCCCGGGACAGTCGACATTCAGTACTTC.

The chain uses TRBV7-9 and TRBJ2-5; 8 nucleotides align to TRBD1. V shed 3 bases, J shed 1 base, and the junction held 1 base outside the gene matches. The CDR3 has 14 amino acids. Per the germline V gene, CDR1 is SEHNR and CDR2 is FQNEAQ (reference sequence). CDR3 nucleotides: TGTGCCAGCAGCTTTGGACAGGGCCAAGAGACCCAGTACTTC. Translating it yields CASSFGQGQETQYF.

The chain is built from TRBV7-9 and TRBJ1-1; 12 nucleotides agree with TRBD1. Germline-derived CDR1 and CDR2 are SEHNR and FQNEAQ (reference sequence). V lost 5 bases and J lost 7; bases outside the gene matches: 8. CDR3 length: 15 residues. Here the CDR3 DNA reads TGTGCCAGCAGCGAGGGACAGGGGGCGCAGGGTGAAGCTTTCTTT. It is translated as CASSEGQGAQGEAFF.

The chain couples TRBV7-8 to TRBJ1-4; D might be TRBD1 (6 bases). The CDR3 extends over 15 amino acids. Trimming cost V 0 bases and J 5 bases, with 10 bases left between them. Germline CDR1 reads SGHVS; CDR2 reads FQNEAQ. The CDR3 DNA reads TGTGCCAGCAGCTTAGCGTACAGGGAGAATGAAAAACTGTTTTTT. This encodes CASSLAYRENEKLFF.

The V and J genes are TRBV6-2 or TRBV6-3 and TRBJ2-1; D unclear. The CDR3 is 16 residues long. V lost 0 bases, J lost 3 bases, and 12 bases lay in between. Germline loops: CDR1 MNHEY, CDR2 SVGEGT. The CDR3 loop is CASSYSELVFYNEQFF. The CDR3 DNA reads as TGTGCCAGCAGTTACTCGGAGCTAGTTTTCTACAATGAGCAGTTCTTC.

Comment on this clone: Germline and junction disagree at one end, which may indicate a read error. The chain uses TRBV11-2 and TRBJ2-2; no clear D. The CDR3 covers 15 residues. Germline loops: CDR1 SGHAT, CDR2 FQNNGV. CDR3 loop: CASSLGAGNSGELFF. The CDR3 DNA reads TGTGCCAGCAGCTTAGGGGCAGGAAACAGCGGGGAGCTGTTTTTT.

The chain recombines TRBV11-2 with TRBJ2-7; a possible D gene is TRBD1 (5 bases). This CDR3 is 13 amino acids long. CDR1 and CDR2 from the germline V gene are SGHAT and FQNNGV. V was trimmed by 5 bases and J by 2 bases, leaving 10 bases between them. CDR3 coding DNA: TGTGCCAGCAGCGAACAGGATACCTACGAGCAGTACGTC. Protein sequence: CASSEQDTYEQYV.

The chain carries TRBV19 and TRBJ1-2; 10 bases map to TRBD1. The CDR3 totals 14 residues. J was trimmed by 4 bases and V by 7 bases; bases with no gene match: 6. Germline loops: CDR1 LNHDA, CDR2 SQIVND (reference sequence). The CDR3 nucleotides read TGTGCCAGTAATCGGGACAGGGGCGGCTATGGCTACACCTTC. As protein: CASNRDRGGYGYTF.